Following are 18 T cell receptor beta chains from one sample sequenced in a study of OX40 agonist ivuxolimab in advanced cancers. Only in-frame clones appear in the TCRdb table, and some are missing; sequencing was by immunoSEQ multiplex PCR. The sample holds some 17,000 clones; about 90% are singletons and the top ten take roughly 34%. Source: CD4+ or CD8+ T cells sorted from blood, taken in a trial of the OX40 agonist ivuxolimab. The receptors were gathered from an adult with an advanced solid tumor such as melanoma, head and neck, liver or kidney cancer.

The rearrangement uses TRBV10-3 and TRBJ2-1; 7 bases are a match to TRBD2. The germline V gene encodes CDR1 ENHRY and CDR2 SYGVKD. Germline trimming cut 4 bases from V and 8 bases from J; bases unmatched to any gene: 14. This CDR3 is 16 amino acids long. The CDR3 region is CAISGPRGGSLDEQFF. CDR3 DNA: TGTGCCATCAGTGGGCCCCGGGGCGGGAGCCTCGATGAGCAGTTCTTC.

The J gene is TRBJ2-1, the V gene TRBV19; 7 positions match TRBD2. The V segment lost 10 bases and the J segment 6 bases; nucleotides outside the gene matches: 12. Germline V CDR1 and CDR2: LNHDA, SQIVND (reference sequence). The CDR3 has 14 amino acids. The DNA of the CDR3 is TGTGCCACCATTGGGAGGGGCCCAGGCAATGAGCAGTTCTTC. As protein: CATIGRGPGNEQFF.

This rearrangement joins TRBV7-9 to TRBJ1-1; D remains ambiguous. From germline, CDR1 is SEHNR and CDR2 FQNEAQ (reference sequence). Trimming took off 4 bases at V and 0 bases at J, with 9 bases between the two ends. The CDR3 is 14 amino acids. CDR3 sequence reads: CASSYGLMNTEAFF. The CDR3 coding sequence is TGTGCCAGCAGCTATGGACTGATGAACACTGAAGCTTTCTTT.

V is TRBV29-1 and J is TRBJ2-1; D is perhaps TRBD2 (5 bases). The germline V gene has CDR1 SQVTM and CDR2 ANQGSEA. The CDR3 totals 13 residues. V lost 4 bases and J 4 bases, leaving 11 bases between the germline ends. The CDR3 bases are TGCAGCGTTGGTCGGGGATTGTACAATGAGCAGTTCTTC. Its protein product is CSVGRGLYNEQFF.

To note about this clone: The junction does not match germline at one end; this may be a read error. The CDR3 nucleotides are TGTGCCAGTAGTTTAGCGGTCCAAGAGACCCAGTACTTC. Its translation: CASSLAVQETQYF. This chain joins TRBV6-5 and TRBJ2-5; D is possibly TRBD2 (6 bases). The CDR3 loop spans 13 amino acids. The V gene's germline CDR1 is MNHEY and CDR2 SVGAGI.

The J gene is TRBJ2-7, the V gene TRBV27; 9 nucleotides line up with TRBD2. Germline V gene data show CDR1 as MNHEY and CDR2 as SMNVEV (reference sequence). V gave up 6 bases and J gave up 6 bases; unmatched junction bases: 9. This CDR3 has 14 amino acids. DNA for the CDR3: TGTGCCAGCAGCGAACGGGCGGGAGGGCGCGAGCAGTACTTC. It yields the protein CASSERAGGREQYF.

The J gene is TRBJ1-1, the V gene TRBV7-2, with a possible D match to TRBD1 (5 bases). CDR1 and CDR2 (germline): SGHTA, FQGNSA. V lost 1 base, J lost 10 bases, and 16 bases lay in between. The CDR3 loop spans 14 amino acids. DNA of the CDR3: TGTGCCAGCAGCTTAGGGGGCCAGGGTCTGGGAGCTTTCTTT. Translation gives CASSLGGQGLGAFF.

V gene TRBV28 combines with J gene TRBJ2-3, with D possibly TRBD1 on 6 matching bases. Deletions cut 5 bases from V and 3 bases from J, with 15 bases between. This CDR3 has 15 amino acids. Germline V gene lookup returns CDR1 MDHEN and CDR2 SYDVKM. Here the CDR3 reads CASSPPDRLTDTQYF. The CDR3, as DNA: TGTGCCAGCAGTCCCCCGGACAGATTAACAGATACGCAGTATTTT. The full variable domain, in which reference TRBV28 and TRBJ2-3 provide the parts outside the CDR3, is DVKVTQSSRYLVKRTGEKVFLECVQDMDHENMFWYRQDPGLGLRLIYFSYDVKMKEKGDIPEGYSVSREKKERFSLILESASTNQTSMYLCASSPPDRLTDTQYFGPGTRLTVL.

This chain connects TRBV6-1 to TRBJ2-1, with D possibly TRBD2 on 5 matching bases. The V end lost 7 bases, the J end lost 0 bases, and 13 bases lay between the germline ends. Germline V lookup: CDR1 MNHNS, CDR2 SASEGT. The CDR3 consists of 15 residues. CDR3 nucleotides: TGTGCCAGCAAAACGGACTTTAGCTCCTACAATGAGCAGTTCTTC. Amino acids: CASKTDFSSYNEQFF.

In DNA, the CDR3 is TGTGCCAGCAGTCGACTAGCGGGTACCGGGGAGCTGTTTTTT. It translates to CASSRLAGTGELFF. This chain connects TRBV6-5 to TRBJ2-2, with TRBD2 matching over 10 bases. Unmatched junction bases numbered 2, after V lost 5 bases and J lost 5 bases. This CDR3 has 14 residues. Germline V CDR1 and CDR2: MNHEY, SVGAGI.

The gene calls are TRBV9 and TRBJ2-7, with TRBD1 matching 8 bases. The CDR3 is made up of 16 amino acids. Germline V gene data show CDR1 as SGDLS and CDR2 as YYNGEE. Germline trimming cut 3 bases from V and 1 base from J; bases unmatched to any gene: 9. The CDR3 nucleotides are TGTGCCAGCAGCGAGTTCGGGACAGGCAATTCCTACGAGCAGTACTTC. Translation gives CASSEFGTGNSYEQYF.

This clone was seen a single time. Other DNA sequences in this sample translate to the same CDR3. This chain uses TRBV7-9 with TRBJ1-2; 7 nucleotides agree with TRBD1. V lost 5 bases and J lost 3; bases outside the gene matches: 9. This CDR3 contains 15 residues. CDR1 and CDR2 (germline): SEHNR, FQNEAQ (reference sequence). The CDR3 DNA reads TGTGCCAGCAGCGCTCCGGGACAGCATTACTATGGCTACACCTTC. It translates to CASSAPGQHYYGYTF.

Of note for this clone: This sample includes further DNA sequences coding for the same CDR3. V is TRBV27 and J is TRBJ1-5, with D hard to call. Looked up from germline, CDR1 is MNHEY and CDR2 is SMNVEV (reference sequence). The CDR3 extends over 13 amino acids. The germline V and J ends were trimmed by 3 bases and 1 base, with 4 bases remaining between them. The CDR3 sequence is CASSLGSNQPQHF. The DNA of the CDR3 is TGTGCCAGCAGTTTGGGGAGCAATCAGCCCCAGCATTTT.

The V call is TRBV5-8, the J call TRBJ2-7; the D is unclear. The CDR3 is 11 amino acids. V was cut by 4 bases and J by 4 bases, with 6 bases left in between. The V gene's germline CDR1 is SGHTS and CDR2 YDEGEE. CDR3 amino acids: CASSHGYEQYF. Written as DNA, the CDR3 is TGTGCCAGCAGCCACGGATACGAGCAGTACTTC.

This clone was counted a single time. This chain links TRBV7-9 with TRBJ2-7; 8 positions agree with TRBD1. Germline V gene data show CDR1 as SEHNR and CDR2 as FQNEAQ (reference sequence). The junction had 7 bases not matched to a gene; V was cut back by 5 bases and J by 1 base. CDR3 size: 15 residues. The CDR3 coding sequence is TGTGCCAGCAGCCCACAGGGGGACCCGTCCTACGAGCAGTACTTC. It specifies CASSPQGDPSYEQYF.

A single count supports this clone. The chain combines TRBV7-8 with TRBJ1-1; no definite D call. Trimming shortened V by 5 bases and J by 1 base, and 8 bases separated the two germline ends. CDR3 length equals 13 residues. The germline V gene has CDR1 SGHVS and CDR2 FQNEAQ. CDR3 bases: TGTGCCAGCAGCGAGAGTACGAACACTGAAGCTTTCTTT. It specifies CASSESTNTEAFF.

V usage is TRBV9 and J usage is TRBJ2-3; 9 positions match TRBD2. The germline V gene has CDR1 SGDLS and CDR2 YYNGEE. CDR3 length: 14 residues. Losses at the gene ends were 4 bases for V and 6 bases for J; bases not matched to a gene: 6. CDR3 sequence reads: CASSPGLATDTQYF. In DNA, the CDR3 is TGTGCCAGCAGCCCCGGACTAGCGACCGATACGCAGTATTTT.

The DNA of the CDR3 is TGTGCCAGCAGCTTAAATCTGGGATTCTCATACGAGCAGTACTTC. Translated, it gives CASSLNLGFSYEQYF. J is TRBJ2-7 and V is TRBV7-3; no clear D gene. The ends were cut back, 1 base at V and 4 bases at J, with 14 bases in the middle. The CDR3 covers 15 residues. Germline V gene sequence: CDR1 SGHTA, CDR2 FQGTGA.